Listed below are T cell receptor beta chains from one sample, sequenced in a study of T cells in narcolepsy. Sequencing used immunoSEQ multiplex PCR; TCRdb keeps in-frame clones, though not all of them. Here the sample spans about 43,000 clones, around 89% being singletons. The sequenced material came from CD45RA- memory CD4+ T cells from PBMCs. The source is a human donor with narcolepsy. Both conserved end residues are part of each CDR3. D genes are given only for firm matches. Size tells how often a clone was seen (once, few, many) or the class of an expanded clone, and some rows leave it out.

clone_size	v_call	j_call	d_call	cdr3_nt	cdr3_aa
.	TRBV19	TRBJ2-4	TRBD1	TGTGCCAGTATGTCCAGAGGAACAGGGGTTCTATCCAAAAACATTCAGTACTTC	CASMSRGTGVLSKNIQYF
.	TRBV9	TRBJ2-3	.	TGTGCCAGCAGCGTAGAAGTGGGGGGGCGGACAGATACGCAGTATTTT	CASSVEVGGRTDTQYF
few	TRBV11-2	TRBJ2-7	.	TGTGCCAGCAGCTGGGGGGACAGATCCTACGAGCAGTACTTC	CASSWGDRSYEQYF
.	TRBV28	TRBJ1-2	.	TGTGCCAGCAGCGTAGGGAATTCTAACTATGGCTACACCTTC	CASSVGNSNYGYTF
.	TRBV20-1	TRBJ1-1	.	TGCAGTGCCGCCCATAACACTGAAGCTTTCTTT	CSAAHNTEAFF
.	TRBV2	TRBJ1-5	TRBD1	TGTGCCAGCAGCCGCCGACAGGGCGATCAGCCCCAGCATTTT	CASSRRQGDQPQHF
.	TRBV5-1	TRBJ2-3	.	TGCGCCAGCAGCTCCACAGATACGCAGTATTTT	CASSSTDTQYF
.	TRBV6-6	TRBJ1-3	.	TGTGCCAGCAGCCTCGCGGGAGGCTTTGGAAACACCATATATTTT	CASSLAGGFGNTIYF
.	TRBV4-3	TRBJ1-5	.	TGCGCCAGCAGCCAAGGACTTTATCAGCCCCAGCATTTT	CASSQGLYQPQHF
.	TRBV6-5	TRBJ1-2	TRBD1	TGTGCCAGCAGTTACTCTGAGGGGGCGAATGGCTACACCTTC	CASSYSEGANGYTF
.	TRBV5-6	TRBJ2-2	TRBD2	TGTGCCAGCAGCTCGACCAGTTCTAGCGGGAGTACCGGGGAGCTGTTTTTT	CASSSTSSSGSTGELFF
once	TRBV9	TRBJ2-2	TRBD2	TGTGCCAGCAGCGCCGGGGGAGGGGCGGCCGGGGAGCTGTTTTTT	CASSAGGGAAGELFF
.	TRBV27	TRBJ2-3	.	TGTGCCAGCAGACGAGAGGGCCGCACAGATACGCAGTATTTT	CASRREGRTDTQYF
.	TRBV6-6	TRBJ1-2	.	TGTGCCAGCAGTTACGGGGGGCTCTCCTATGGCTACACCTTC	CASSYGGLSYGYTF
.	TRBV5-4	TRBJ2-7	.	TGTGCCAGCAGCTTGGTTGGACGAGTAAACGCCTACGAGCAGTACTTC	CASSLVGRVNAYEQYF
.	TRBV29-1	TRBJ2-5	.	TGCAGCGTTAGACAGAATGCCCAAGAGACCCAGTACTTC	CSVRQNAQETQYF
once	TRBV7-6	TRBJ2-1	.	TGTGCCAGCAGCTCCTACCAGAGGATCGGTGATGAGCAGTTCTTC	CASSSYQRIGDEQFF
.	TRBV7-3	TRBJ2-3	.	TGTGCCAGCAGCTTAACAGCGTGGGATACGCAGTATTTT	CASSLTAWDTQYF
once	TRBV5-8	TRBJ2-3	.	TGTGCCAGCGAGGTGACAGATACGCAGTATTTT	CASEVTDTQYF
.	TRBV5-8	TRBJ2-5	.	TGTGCCAGCAGCTTGGCAGACAAAGAGACCCAGTACTTC	CASSLADKETQYF
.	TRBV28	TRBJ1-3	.	TGTGCCAGCGAGGGCATTAGCTCTGGAAACACCATATATTTT	CASEGISSGNTIYF
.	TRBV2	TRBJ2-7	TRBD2	TGTGCCAGCAGCTTAACTAGCGGGAGTGTCGAGCAGTACTTC	CASSLTSGSVEQYF
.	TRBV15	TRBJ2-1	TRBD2	TGTGCCACCCGGAGGCTAGCGGGAGTCTATGAGCAGTTCTTC	CATRRLAGVYEQFF
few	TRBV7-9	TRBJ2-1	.	TGTGCCAGCAGCCGTCGACTAGACAATGAGCAGTTCTTC	CASSRRLDNEQFF
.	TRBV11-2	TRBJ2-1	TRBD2	TGTGCCAGCAGCTTAGCCGCGACTAGCGGGGGTCTATACAATGAGCAGTTCTTC	CASSLAATSGGLYNEQFF
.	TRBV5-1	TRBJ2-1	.	TGCGCCAGCAGCTTGGGGGCCCTCTGGGCGGGAATAGACAATGAGCAGTTCTTC	CASSLGALWAGIDNEQFF
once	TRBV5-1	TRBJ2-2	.	TGCGCCAGCAGCGCCGGTTCCGTGAACACCGGGGAGCTGTTTTTT	CASSAGSVNTGELFF
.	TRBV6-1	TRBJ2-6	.	TGTGCCAGCTCACGGGCCCTCTCTGGGGCCAACGTCCTGACTTTC	CASSRALSGANVLTF
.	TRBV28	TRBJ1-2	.	TGTGCCAGCAGTCTCCCCCAAAGCAGATATGGCTACACCTTC	CASSLPQSRYGYTF
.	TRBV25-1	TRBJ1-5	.	TGTGCCAGCAGTCCCCCAGGGAACCAGCCCCAGCATTTT	CASSPPGNQPQHF
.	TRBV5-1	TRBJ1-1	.	TGCGCCAGCAGCTCCGACTCCGCGGGGCTCACTGAAGCTTTCTTT	CASSSDSAGLTEAFF
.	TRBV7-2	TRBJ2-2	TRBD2	TGTGCCAGCAGCCGTGAAAGGCTAGCGGGGCCTACAAGGGAGCTGTTTTTT	CASSRERLAGPTRELFF
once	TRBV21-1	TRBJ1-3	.	TGTGCCAGCAGCAAAGCTGGTAGGTTCGGGAAACACCGCCGTAGCTCTGGAAACACCATATATTTT	CASSKAGRFGKHRRSSGNTIYF
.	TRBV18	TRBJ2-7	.	TGTGCCAGCTCCCCCTCAAGGGAGATGTGGGAGCGGTACTTC	CASSPSREMWERYF
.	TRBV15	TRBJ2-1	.	TGTGCCACCAGCAGGGCTCAGGGTCCTACGGGCTTCTTC	CATSRAQGPTGFF
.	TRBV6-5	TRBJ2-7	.	TGTGCCAGCAGTTACTCGCCCCGGGGGACCTACGAGCAGTACTTC	CASSYSPRGTYEQYF
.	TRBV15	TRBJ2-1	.	TGTGCCACCGGACTGAACAATGAGCAGTTCTTC	CATGLNNEQFF
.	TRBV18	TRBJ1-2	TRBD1	TGTGCCAGCTCACCAGGGGGACAGGGATCGCATGGCTACACCTTC	CASSPGGQGSHGYTF
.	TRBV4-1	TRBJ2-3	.	TGCGCCAGCAGCCAAGAGCAAACCTCTGGGAGGCTGAAGCAGTATTTT	CASSQEQTSGRLKQYF
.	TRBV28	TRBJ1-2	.	TGTGCCATCTTCACCGGGACTTACTATGGCTACACCTTC	CAIFTGTYYGYTF
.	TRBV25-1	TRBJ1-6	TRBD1	TGTGCCAGCGGACGACAGGGGGATTCACCCCTCCACTTT	CASGRQGDSPLHF
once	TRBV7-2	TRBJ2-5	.	TGTGCCAGCAGCTTAGGCGGGGTCCAAGAGACCCAGTACTTC	CASSLGGVQETQYF
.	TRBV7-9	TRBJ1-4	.	TGTGCCAGCAGCTCTTCTCAGGGTTTTGTGGAAAAACTGTTTTTT	CASSSSQGFVEKLFF
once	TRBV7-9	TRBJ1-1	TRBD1	TGTGCCAGCAGCCGAGGACAGGATTATACTGAAGCTTTCTTT	CASSRGQDYTEAFF
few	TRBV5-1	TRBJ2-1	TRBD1	TGCGCCAGCAGCTCCATGGACAGGAGCTACAATGAGCAGTTCTTC	CASSSMDRSYNEQFF
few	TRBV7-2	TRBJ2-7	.	TGTGCCAGCAGCTTAAGGGAAGGGGCCTACGAGCAGTACTTC	CASSLREGAYEQYF
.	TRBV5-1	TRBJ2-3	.	TGCGCCAGCAGCTTGGCCGGCCCGGGGGCAGATACGCAGTATTTT	CASSLAGPGADTQYF
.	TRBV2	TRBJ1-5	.	TGTGCCAGCACGACGGCACTCCATCAGCCCCAGCATTTT	CASTTALHQPQHF
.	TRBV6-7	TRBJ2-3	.	TGTGCCAGGACCCCCCGGGGCACAGATACGCAGTATTTT	CARTPRGTDTQYF
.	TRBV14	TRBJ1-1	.	TGTGCCAGCTCGAAGGCCACTGAAGCTTTCTTT	CASSKATEAFF
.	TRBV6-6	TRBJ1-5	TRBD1	TGTGCCAGCAGCAGAACGGGACAGGGCCAGCCCCAGCATTTT	CASSRTGQGQPQHF